This T cell receptor (beta chain) was captured in a study of cytomegalovirus exposure and HLA in healthy donors. General study points: In a later analysis, at a false discovery rate of 0.05, roughly 16,000 TCR beta sequences matched HLA alleles.

A remark on this clone: The target antigen is unknown.

In the PCR, 60 Vbeta and 13 Jbeta primers were used. Sequencing used immunoSEQ multiplex PCR; TCRdb keeps in-frame clones, though not all of them. The table has some 150,000 clones, around 64% seen once. This TCR derives from a woman aged 25 to 45 in good health and CMV-seronegative. Source material: PBMCs.

This CDR3 is CASSLGGEGQPQHF. The CDR3, as DNA: TGTGCCAGCAGCTTGGGAGGGGAGGGTCAGCCCCAGCATTTT. The chain is built from TRBV5-4 and TRBJ1-5; D is perhaps TRBD1 (5 bases). The CDR3 sequence is 14 residues long. V lost 0 bases, J lost 6 bases, and 10 bases lay in between. CDR1 and CDR2 from the germline V gene are SGHNT and YYREEE (reference sequence).